This is a list of T cell receptor beta chains from one sample in a study of CD8 T cells in seronegative destructive rheumatoid arthritis. Generated by immunoSEQ multiplex PCR, the TCRdb table keeps only in-frame clones and is missing some. In the table there are fewer than 15,000 clones, over 80% of which are singletons. Material: CD8+ T cells from blood. The origin of the receptors is a woman aged 30-55 years with seronegative destructive rheumatoid arthritis. The CDR3 runs from the conserved cysteine through the conserved F or W. The D gene is left open where the match is weak. Some rows have no size entry. The others give once, few or many, or a class for an expanded clone.

v_call	j_call	clone_size	d_call	cdr3_length	cdr3_nt	cdr3_aa
TRBV29-1	TRBJ2-2	few	-	14	TGCAGCGTTGACAGGGATCCTAACACCGGGGAGCTGTTTTTT	CSVDRDPNTGELFF
TRBV9	TRBJ2-2	-	TRBD2	15	TGTGCCAGCAGCGTAGTCGGGGGGGGTACCGGGGAGCTGTTTTTT	CASSVVGGGTGELFF
TRBV6-1	TRBJ1-5	medium-sized	TRBD1	16	TGTGCCAGCAGTGAGTGGACAGGGGGTGGAAGTCAGCCCCAGCATTTT	CASSEWTGGGSQPQHF
TRBV27	TRBJ1-4	-	TRBD1	12	TGTGCCAGGAGGGACAGGGAACGAAAAACTGTTTTT	CARRDRERKTVF
TRBV7-9	TRBJ1-4	-	-	17	TGTGCCAGCAGCCCCCCCGACAGTACGGCAACTAATGAAAAACTGTTTTTT	CASSPPDSTATNEKLFF
TRBV2	TRBJ2-6	-	TRBD1	18	TGTGCCAGCCACAAGCAGGGGGACACTCTCTCTGGGGCCAACGTCCTGACTTTC	CASHKQGDTLSGANVLTF
TRBV19	TRBJ2-2	-	-	15	TGTGCCAGTAGGACTGCCGAAGAGGTCACCGGGGAGCTGTTTTTT	CASRTAEEVTGELFF
TRBV9	TRBJ2-5	-	TRBD2	17	TGTGCCAGCAGCGGAACAGCGACTAGCGGCCCTCAAGAGACCCAGTACTTC	CASSGTATSGPQETQYF
TRBV10-2	TRBJ1-1	-	-	14	TGCGCCAGCAGTGAGGGGGCCCTGAACACTGAAGCTTTCTTT	CASSEGALNTEAFF
TRBV4-1	TRBJ2-7	-	TRBD1	18	TGCGCCAGCAGCCTATTGGTGAACATTGGGACAGGTTTTCAGGAGCAGTACTTC	CASSLLVNIGTGFQEQYF
TRBV28	TRBJ1-2	-	TRBD1	13	TGTGCCAGCAGGGGACAGGGATATTATGGCTACACCTTC	CASRGQGYYGYTF
TRBV4-2	TRBJ1-4	-	-	16	TGTGCCAGCAGCGAGATGCAGCAGGACAGCGCCGAAAAACTGTTTTTT	CASSEMQQDSAEKLFF
TRBV7-6	TRBJ1-1	-	-	14	TGTGCCAGCAGCTTAGAAGCGGATACAGGGATAGCTTTCTTT	CASSLEADTGIAFF
TRBV5-1	TRBJ1-6	-	-	13	TGCGCCAGCACGGACAGAACCAATTCACCCCTCCACTTT	CASTDRTNSPLHF
TRBV14	TRBJ1-3	once	-	12	TGTGCCAGCAGCTCCCCGGGAAACACCATATATTTT	CASSSPGNTIYF
TRBV7-9	TRBJ2-1	-	TRBD2	16	TGTGCCAGCAGCCATAAGACTAGCGGGGTCCGCAATGAGCAGTTCTTC	CASSHKTSGVRNEQFF
TRBV4-2	TRBJ2-7	-	-	13	TGTGCCAGCAGCTTAATGGGTGGAGGCGAGCAGTACTTC	CASSLMGGGEQYF
TRBV19	TRBJ2-2	-	-	11	TGTGCCAGTCACAGCACCGGGGAGCTGTTTTTT	CASHSTGELFF
TRBV28	TRBJ2-7	once	-	12	TGTGCCAGCAACCTTAACGGAGACGAGCAGTACTTC	CASNLNGDEQYF
TRBV9	TRBJ2-1	-	TRBD2	15	TGTGCCAGCAGCGCCCAGGGGAGCGGGGGCTATGAGCAGTTCTTC	CASSAQGSGGYEQFF
TRBV6-1	TRBJ2-7	once	TRBD1	16	TGTGCCAGCAGTGAAGGCAGGGGGCAGTTGGGGTACGAGCAGTACTTC	CASSEGRGQLGYEQYF
TRBV28	TRBJ1-2	few	-	12	TGTGCCGGGCGGGGTATCGGTTATGGCTACACCTTC	CAGRGIGYGYTF
TRBV4-1	TRBJ1-6	-	-	15	TGCGCCAGCAGCCCCAGACAGATCTATAATTCACCCCTCCACTTT	CASSPRQIYNSPLHF
TRBV6-5	TRBJ1-5	-	TRBD1	15	TGTGCCAGCAATCCGGACAGGGGCCTAGGTTGGCCCCAGCATTTT	CASNPDRGLGWPQHF
TRBV7-8	TRBJ2-3	-	TRBD2	18	TGTGCCAGCAGCTTCCCTCAGCGGGGGGCTGAATACACAGATACGCAGTATTTT	CASSFPQRGAEYTDTQYF
TRBV6-1	TRBJ2-3	-	-	12	TGTGCCAGCAGTGAAATAGCAGATACGCAGTATTTT	CASSEIADTQYF
TRBV9	TRBJ2-5	-	TRBD2	16	TGTGCCAGCAGCTCCCGTAGCGGGGGGGCCCGAGAGACCCAGTACTTC	CASSSRSGGARETQYF
TRBV6-5	TRBJ1-2	-	-	14	TGTGCCAGCACCGACAGATCCCTGATCTATGGCTACACCTTC	CASTDRSLIYGYTF
TRBV4-2	TRBJ2-2	-	-	14	TGTGCCAGCAGCTCCACGCGTGACACCGGGGAGCTGTTTTTT	CASSSTRDTGELFF
TRBV7-4	TRBJ2-3	-	-	16	TGTGCCAGCAGCCCGCGGGCCCCCCGGAGTCCAGATACGCAGTATTTT	CASSPRAPRSPDTQYF
TRBV4-1	TRBJ2-3	once	-	16	TGCGCCAGCAGCCAAGCTAGGACAGCCGGGGGGGATACGCAGTATTTT	CASSQARTAGGDTQYF
TRBV7-6	TRBJ2-2	-	TRBD2	16	TGTGCCAGCAGCTCCTACGGGGGGGCAAACACCGGGGAGCTGTTTTTT	CASSSYGGANTGELFF
TRBV2	TRBJ2-1	-	-	17	TGTGCCAGCAGGCTCAACCCCCGACTGTTACAATACAATGAGCAGTTCTTC	CASRLNPRLLQYNEQFF
TRBV19	TRBJ1-4	-	-	14	TGTGCCAGTAGTACCGGAGGCGATAATGAAAAACTGTTTTTT	CASSTGGDNEKLFF
TRBV7-9	TRBJ2-3	-	-	12	TGTGCCAGCAGCTACTACACAGATACGCAGTATTTT	CASSYYTDTQYF
TRBV7-2	TRBJ2-1	-	TRBD1	14	TGTGCCAGCAGCTTAGGACAGGGGTGGGATGAGCAGTTCTTC	CASSLGQGWDEQFF
TRBV4-1	TRBJ2-3	-	TRBD2	16	TGCGCCAGCAGCCAAATCGCTAGCGGGGGGGCAGATACGCAGTATTTT	CASSQIASGGADTQYF
TRBV4-1	TRBJ1-1	-	-	12	TGCGCCAGCAGAGGGGCGAACACTGAAGCTTTCTTT	CASRGANTEAFF
TRBV30	TRBJ1-1	-	-	13	TGTGCCTGGAGTGTAGGACACTACACTGAAGCTTTCTTT	CAWSVGHYTEAFF
TRBV7-9	TRBJ2-1	-	TRBD2	15	TGTGCCAGCACGGGCGGGGGGGTCCCTTCAAATGAGCAGTTCTTC	CASTGGGVPSNEQFF
TRBV4-2	TRBJ2-2	-	-	18	TGTGCCAGCAGCCAACCACACCGGGCCCCCGAGGGTACCGGGGAGCTGTTTTTT	CASSQPHRAPEGTGELFF
TRBV11-3	TRBJ2-1	-	-	13	TGTGCCAGCAGCTTAGAGATAGCCAATGAGCAGTTCTTC	CASSLEIANEQFF
TRBV11-1	TRBJ2-1	-	-	14	TGTGCCAGCAGCACTCCTGGAGGGTACAATGAGCAGTTCTTC	CASSTPGGYNEQFF
TRBV4-1	TRBJ2-3	-	TRBD2	18	TGCGCCAGCAGCCAAGGCCCAACAGCGGGGGCCAGCACAGATACGCAGTATTTT	CASSQGPTAGASTDTQYF
TRBV29-1	TRBJ2-5	-	TRBD1	12	TGCAGCGTTGACAGGGGGTTCGGGACCCAGTACTTC	CSVDRGFGTQYF
TRBV6-5	TRBJ2-1	-	-	14	TGTGCCAGCAGTGACCGGAGCTCCTACAATGAGCAGTTCTTC	CASSDRSSYNEQFF
TRBV11-2	TRBJ1-3	-	-	16	TGTGCCAGCAGCGGCAGTATGGCTTACGCTGGAAACACCATATATTTT	CASSGSMAYAGNTIYF
TRBV28	TRBJ1-2	-	-	14	TGTGCCAGCAGTTTATTCCGGGGGGCGCGTGGCTACACCTTC	CASSLFRGARGYTF
TRBV7-6	TRBJ1-1	few	-	13	TGTGCCAGCAGCGTCACAGGGTATGCCGAAGCTTTCTTT	CASSVTGYAEAFF
TRBV4-1	TRBJ1-2	-	-	15	TGCGCCAGCAGCCAAAATAGGGGGACCGGGGATGGCTACACCTTC	CASSQNRGTGDGYTF
TRBV5-1	TRBJ1-2	-	-	16	TGCGCCAGCTGGGAAGCAGGGAAGTCTGGTGTCTATGGCTACACCTTC	CASWEAGKSGVYGYTF
TRBV28	TRBJ2-1	-	-	13	TGTGCCAGCAGACCCGCGACCTACAATGAGCAGTTCTTC	CASRPATYNEQFF
TRBV5-4	TRBJ2-7	-	-	12	TGTGCCAGCAGCCGGGGGGCTAACGAGCAGTACTTC	CASSRGANEQYF
TRBV27	TRBJ2-7	-	-	12	TGTGCCAGCAGTCCAGGGTCCTACGAGCAGTACTTC	CASSPGSYEQYF
TRBV5-1	TRBJ2-1	-	TRBD1	16	TGCGCCAGCAGACCGGTAGGACAGGGGGCCTACAATGAGCAGTTCTTC	CASRPVGQGAYNEQFF
TRBV5-6	TRBJ2-3	once	TRBD2	15	TGTGCCAGCAGCTTGGGAGGCGGGGGGACAGATACGCAGTATTTT	CASSLGGGGTDTQYF
TRBV18	TRBJ1-6	-	-	13	TGTGCCAGCTCACCACCCGGGAGCTCACCCCTCCACTTT	CASSPPGSSPLHF
TRBV7-6	TRBJ2-1	-	TRBD2	14	TGTGCCAGCAGCTTAGCCGGGGGGGGGAATGAGCAGTTCTTC	CASSLAGGGNEQFF
TRBV27	TRBJ1-1	once	-	13	TGTGCCAGCAGAGCGGGACCGAACACTGAAGCTTTCTTT	CASRAGPNTEAFF
TRBV7-9	TRBJ1-2	-	-	13	TGTGCCAGCAGCCCGGTAGGGGACTATGGCTACACCTTC	CASSPVGDYGYTF